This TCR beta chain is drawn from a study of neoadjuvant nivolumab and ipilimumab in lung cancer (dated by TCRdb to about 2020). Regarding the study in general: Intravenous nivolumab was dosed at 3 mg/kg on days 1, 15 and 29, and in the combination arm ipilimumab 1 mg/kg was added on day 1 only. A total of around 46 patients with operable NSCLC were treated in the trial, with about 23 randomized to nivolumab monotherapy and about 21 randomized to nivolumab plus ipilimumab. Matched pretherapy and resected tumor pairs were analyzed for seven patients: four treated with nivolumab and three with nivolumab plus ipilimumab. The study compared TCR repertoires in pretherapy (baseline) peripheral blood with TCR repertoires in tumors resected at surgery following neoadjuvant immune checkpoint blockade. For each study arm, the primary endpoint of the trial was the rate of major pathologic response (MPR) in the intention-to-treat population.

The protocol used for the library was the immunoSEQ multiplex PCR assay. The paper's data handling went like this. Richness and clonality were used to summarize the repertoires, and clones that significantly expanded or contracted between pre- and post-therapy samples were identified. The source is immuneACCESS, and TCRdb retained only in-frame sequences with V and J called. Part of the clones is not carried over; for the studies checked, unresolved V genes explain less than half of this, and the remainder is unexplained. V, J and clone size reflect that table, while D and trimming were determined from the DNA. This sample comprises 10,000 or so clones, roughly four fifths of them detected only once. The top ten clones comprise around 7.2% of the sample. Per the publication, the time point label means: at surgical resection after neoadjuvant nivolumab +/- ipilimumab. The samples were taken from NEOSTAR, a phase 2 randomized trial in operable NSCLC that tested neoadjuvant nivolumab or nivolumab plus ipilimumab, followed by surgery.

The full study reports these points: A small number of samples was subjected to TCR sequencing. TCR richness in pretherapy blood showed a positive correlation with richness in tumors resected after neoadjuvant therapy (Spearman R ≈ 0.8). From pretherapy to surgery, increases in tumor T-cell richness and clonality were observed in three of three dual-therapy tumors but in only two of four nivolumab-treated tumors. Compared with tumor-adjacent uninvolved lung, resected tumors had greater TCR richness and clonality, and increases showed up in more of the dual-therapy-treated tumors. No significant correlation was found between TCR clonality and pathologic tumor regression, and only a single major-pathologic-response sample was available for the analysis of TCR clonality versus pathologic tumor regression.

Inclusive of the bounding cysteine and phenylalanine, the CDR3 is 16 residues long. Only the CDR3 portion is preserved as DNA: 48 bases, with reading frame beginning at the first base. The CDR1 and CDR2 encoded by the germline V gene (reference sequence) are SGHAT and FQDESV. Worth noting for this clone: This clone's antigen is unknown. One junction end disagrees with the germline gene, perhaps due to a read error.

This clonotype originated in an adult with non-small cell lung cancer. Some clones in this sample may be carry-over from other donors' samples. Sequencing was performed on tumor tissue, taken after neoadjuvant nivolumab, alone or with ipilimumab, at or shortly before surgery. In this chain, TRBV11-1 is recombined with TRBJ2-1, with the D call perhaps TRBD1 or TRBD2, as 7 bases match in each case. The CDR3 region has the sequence CASGFRGGSSYNEQFF. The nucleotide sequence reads TGTGCCAGCGGCTTCAGGGGGGGGAGCTCCTACAATGAGCAGTTCTTC.